These 12 T cell receptor beta chains were all obtained from the same sample, sequenced in a study of neurological immune-mediated disorders. TCRdb itself ran the 5' RACE reads through MiXCR, one entry per CDR3 protein. Of over 30,000 distinct CDR3 sequences in the sample, approximately 13% were seen once. The time point here: longitudinal time-point 2. The sequencing input was PBMCs. The receptors here all came from a woman in her thirties or forties in good health.

This clonotype was seen ten or more times. The chain uses TRBV6-5 and TRBJ2-1; 9 bases map to TRBD2. The germline V gene encodes CDR1 MNHEY and CDR2 SVGAGI. V lost 4 bases to trimming and J lost 6 bases; unmatched junction nucleotides: 7. This CDR3 has 15 amino acids. The CDR3 DNA sequence: TGTGCCAGCAGTTCCAGCGGGGGGCAGGGCAATGAGCAGTTCTTC. This gives the protein CASSSSGGQGNEQFF.

This clonotype has a count of ten or more. The chain carries TRBV7-9 and TRBJ2-3; possible D gene TRBD2, 6 bases. The CDR3 has 14 amino acids. The ends were cut back, 5 bases at V and 2 bases at J, with 11 bases in the middle. CDR1 and CDR2 (germline): SEHNR, FQNEAQ (reference sequence). The CDR3 here is CASSLGGTTDTQYF. The DNA for the CDR3 is TGTGCCAGCAGCCTTGGGGGGACCACAGATACGCAGTATTTT.

This clonotype was seen ten or more times. The chain has TRBV14 and TRBJ1-4, with 9 bases that match TRBD1. The junction had 5 bases not matched to a gene; V was cut back by 4 bases and J by 8 bases. Germline CDR1 SGHDN, CDR2 FVKESK. This CDR3 has 14 amino acids. CDR3 sequence: CASSRRDRAEKLFF. The CDR3 region has the DNA TGTGCCAGCAGCCGACGGGACAGGGCCGAAAAACTGTTTTTT.

There are many counts of this clonotype. The chain has TRBV3-1 and TRBJ2-7; TRBD2 agrees at 7 bases. CDR1 is LGHDT and CDR2 is YNNKEL in the germline V gene (reference sequence). The CDR3 spans 15 residues. The trim removed 3 bases at V and 0 bases at J, leaving 5 bases unmatched. Here the CDR3 reads CASSHGGSSSYEQYF. DNA of the CDR3: TGTGCCAGCAGCCACGGGGGGTCGAGCTCCTACGAGCAGTACTTC.

This clonotype was recorded many times. J is TRBJ1-1 and V is TRBV12-3 or TRBV12-4, with D unresolved. The CDR3 extends over 15 amino acids. The V end lost 6 bases, the J end lost 4 bases, and 18 bases lay between the germline ends. The CDR3 DNA sequence: TGTGCCAGCAGCCCCTCGACCCACCCTGGCACTGAAGCTTTCTTT. It encodes CASSPSTHPGTEAFF.

This clonotype came up many times. The V gene is TRBV6-6, the J gene TRBJ1-1; 7 bases are a match to TRBD1. The CDR3 spans 13 residues. Germline trimming cut 7 bases from V and 11 bases from J; bases unmatched to any gene: 13. Germline V gives CDR1 MNHNY, CDR2 SVGAGI (reference sequence). CDR3 loop: CASNPRQGESAFF. In nucleotides, the CDR3 is TGTGCCAGCAATCCGAGACAGGGTGAATCGGCTTTCTTT.

This clonotype showed up many times. The chain links TRBV7-3 to TRBJ2-7; 11 nucleotides match TRBD1. V was clipped by 8 bases and J by 1 base; unmatched bases: 1. The CDR3 sequence is 13 residues long. Per germline, CDR1 SGHTA and CDR2 FQGTGA. The DNA of the CDR3 is TGTGCCAGCGGGACAGGGGGTTCCTACGAGCAGTACTTC. It yields the protein CASGTGGSYEQYF.

This clonotype was picked up many times. This chain connects TRBV6-2 or TRBV6-3 to TRBJ1-2; D is unresolved. The germline V gene has CDR1 MNHEY and CDR2 SVGEGT. The CDR3 covers 13 residues. The V and J ends lost 6 bases and 2 bases respectively, with 10 bases between them. CDR3 coding DNA: TGTGCCAGCAGCCTCCTAGGGAACTATGGCTACACCTTC. The encoded protein is CASSLLGNYGYTF.

This clonotype showed up just a few times. The chain recombines TRBV29-1 with TRBJ1-4, with no clear D. The germline V gene encodes CDR1 SQVTM and CDR2 ANQGSEA. V was shortened by 7 bases and J by 8 bases, with 17 bases between the two germline ends. This CDR3 is 13 amino acids long. For the CDR3, the DNA is TGCAGCGCTGCCCCGAAAGGGCGGGAAAAACTGTTTTTT. This encodes CSAAPKGREKLFF.

A note on this clonotype: A much larger clone differs by one base, so this may be a read error. The CDR3 end shows no conserved phenylalanine or tryptophan, and so a read error is likely. The V gene is TRBV4-2, the J gene TRBJ1-1; D is perhaps TRBD1 (5 bases). Trimming took off 5 bases at V and 3 bases at J, with 13 bases between the two ends. This CDR3 spans 14 amino acids. Germline loops: CDR1 LGHNA, CDR2 YNFKEQ. This CDR3 reads CASSASLGDTEAFL. DNA of the CDR3: TGTGCCAGCAGCGCATCTCTGGGGGACACTGAAGCTTTCTTA.

With regard to this clonotype: Germline and junction disagree at one end, which may indicate a read error. The J gene is TRBJ1-1, the V gene TRBV20-1; weak D call: TRBD1 (5 bases). The CDR3 sequence is 17 residues long. CDR1 DFQATT and CDR2 SNEGSKA come from the germline V gene (reference sequence). CDR3 sequence reads: CSARDWWTRGMNTEAFF. CDR3 DNA: TGCAGTGCTAGAGATTGGTGGACACGGGGGATGAACACTGAAGCCTTCTTT.

This clonotype ranks as medium-sized. CDR3 DNA sequence: TGCGCCAGCAGCTCGGGACAGGGGATGACCTATGGCTACACCTTC. It yields the protein CASSSGQGMTYGYTF. The V call is TRBV5-1, the J call TRBJ1-2, with 10 bases matching TRBD1. V was pared by 3 bases and J by 4 bases, with 6 bases of the junction left unmatched. The CDR3 runs 15 residues. Germline V gives CDR1 SGHRS, CDR2 YFSETQ.